This entry concerns a single T cell receptor beta chain. This specimen belongs to a study of control samples from healthy donors and cancer patients. Assay used: immunoSEQ multiplex PCR; TCRdb lists only in-frame clones, some missing. Across 150,000 to 200,000 clones, the top ten clones capture roughly 2% of the sample. V trimming: 3 bases; J trimming: 3 bases; junction bases outside the gene matches: 5. This CDR3 is 14 amino acids long. Germline V gene lookup returns CDR1 MNHEY and CDR2 SVGEGT. The TCR comes from a young woman in good health. Material: blood. V is TRBV6-2 or TRBV6-3 and J is TRBJ2-7; 7 positions match TRBD1. CDR3 in amino acids: CASSYRGHSYEQYF. CDR3 bases: TGTGCCAGCAGTTATAGGGGGCACAGCTACGAGCAGTACTTC.